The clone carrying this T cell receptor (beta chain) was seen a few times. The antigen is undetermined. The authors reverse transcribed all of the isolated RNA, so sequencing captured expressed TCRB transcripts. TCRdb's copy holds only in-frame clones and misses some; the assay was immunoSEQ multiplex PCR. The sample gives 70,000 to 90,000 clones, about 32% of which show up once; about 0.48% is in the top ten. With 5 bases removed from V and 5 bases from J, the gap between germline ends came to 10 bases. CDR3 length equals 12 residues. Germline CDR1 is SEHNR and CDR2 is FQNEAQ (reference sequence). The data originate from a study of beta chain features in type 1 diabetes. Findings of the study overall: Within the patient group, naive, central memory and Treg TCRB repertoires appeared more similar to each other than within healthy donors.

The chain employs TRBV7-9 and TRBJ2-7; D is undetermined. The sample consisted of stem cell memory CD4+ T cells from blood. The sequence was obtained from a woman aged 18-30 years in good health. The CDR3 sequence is CASSRVENEQYF. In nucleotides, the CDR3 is TGTGCCAGCAGCCGCGTTGAAAACGAGCAGTACTTC.